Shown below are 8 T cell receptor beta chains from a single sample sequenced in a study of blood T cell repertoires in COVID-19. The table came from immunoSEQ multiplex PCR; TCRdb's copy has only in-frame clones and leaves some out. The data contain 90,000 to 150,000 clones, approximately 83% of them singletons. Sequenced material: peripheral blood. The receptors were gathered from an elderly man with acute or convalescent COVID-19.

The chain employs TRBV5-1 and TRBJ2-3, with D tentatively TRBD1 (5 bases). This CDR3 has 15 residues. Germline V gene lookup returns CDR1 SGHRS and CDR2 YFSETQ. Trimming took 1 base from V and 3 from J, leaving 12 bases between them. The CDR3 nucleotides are TGCGCCAGCAGCTTGAACAGGTTTCCTACAGATACGCAGTATTTT. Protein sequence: CASSLNRFPTDTQYF.

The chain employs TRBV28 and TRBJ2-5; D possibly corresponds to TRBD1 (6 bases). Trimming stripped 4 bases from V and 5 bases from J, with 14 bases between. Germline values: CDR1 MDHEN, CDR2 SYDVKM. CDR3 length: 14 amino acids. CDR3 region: CASSSAQGGETQYF. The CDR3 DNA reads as TGTGCCAGCAGTTCCGCACAGGGCGGTGAGACCCAGTACTTC.

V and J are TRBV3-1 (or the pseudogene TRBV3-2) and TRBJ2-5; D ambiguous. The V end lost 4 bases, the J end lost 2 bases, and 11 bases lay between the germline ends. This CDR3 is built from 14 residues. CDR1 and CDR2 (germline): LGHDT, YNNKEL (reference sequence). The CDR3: CASSLLTVQETQYF. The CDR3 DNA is TGTGCCAGCAGCCTCCTAACAGTACAAGAGACCCAGTACTTC.

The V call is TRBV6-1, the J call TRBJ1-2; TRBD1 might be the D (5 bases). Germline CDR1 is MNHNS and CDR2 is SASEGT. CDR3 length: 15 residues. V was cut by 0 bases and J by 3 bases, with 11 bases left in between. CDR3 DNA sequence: TGTGCCAGCAGTGAAGCTTGGGGCAGGGACTATGGCTACACCTTC. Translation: CASSEAWGRDYGYTF.

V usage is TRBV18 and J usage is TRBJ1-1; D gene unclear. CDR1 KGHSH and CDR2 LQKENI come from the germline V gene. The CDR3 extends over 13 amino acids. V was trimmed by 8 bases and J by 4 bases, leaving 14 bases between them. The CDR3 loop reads CASAGILGTEAFF. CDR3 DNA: TGTGCCAGCGCCGGGATTTTGGGCACTGAAGCTTTCTTT.

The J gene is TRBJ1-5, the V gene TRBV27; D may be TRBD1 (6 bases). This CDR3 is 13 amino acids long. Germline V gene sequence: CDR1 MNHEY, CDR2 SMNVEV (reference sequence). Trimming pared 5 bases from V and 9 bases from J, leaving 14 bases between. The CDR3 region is CASSPDRRGPQHF. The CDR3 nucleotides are TGTGCCAGCAGTCCGGACAGAAGGGGGCCCCAGCATTTT.

The CDR3 coding sequence is TGTGCCAGCAGCTCAGGGTCCGATACGCAGTATTTT. It encodes CASSSGSDTQYF. V gene TRBV5-6 combines with J gene TRBJ2-3, with a weak D call TRBD1 (5 bases). The CDR3 covers 12 residues. The V gene lost 3 bases and the J gene lost 6 bases, with 8 bases spanning the gap. CDR1 is SGHDT and CDR2 is YYEEEE in the germline V gene.

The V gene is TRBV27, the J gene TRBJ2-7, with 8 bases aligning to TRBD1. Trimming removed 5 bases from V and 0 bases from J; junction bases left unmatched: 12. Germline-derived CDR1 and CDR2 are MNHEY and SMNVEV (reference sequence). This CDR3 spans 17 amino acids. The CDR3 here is CASSPYLRDRSSYEQYF. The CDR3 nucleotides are TGTGCCAGCAGTCCGTACCTCCGGGACAGGAGCTCCTACGAGCAGTACTTC.